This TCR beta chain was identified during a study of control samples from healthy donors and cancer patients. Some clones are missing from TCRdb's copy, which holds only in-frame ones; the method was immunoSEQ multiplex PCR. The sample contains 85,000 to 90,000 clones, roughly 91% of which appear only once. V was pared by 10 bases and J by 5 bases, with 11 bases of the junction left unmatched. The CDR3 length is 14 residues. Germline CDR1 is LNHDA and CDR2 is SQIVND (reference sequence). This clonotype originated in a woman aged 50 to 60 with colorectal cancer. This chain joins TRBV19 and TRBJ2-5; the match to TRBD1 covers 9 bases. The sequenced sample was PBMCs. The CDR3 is CATRTGVNKETQYF. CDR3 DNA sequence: TGTGCCACCAGGACAGGGGTAAATAAGGAGACCCAGTACTTC.